This TCR beta chain was observed in a study of T cell clones after liver transplantation. As for the study in general: In this trial, immunosuppression withdrawal was attempted within 2 years of liver transplant. TCRbeta sequencing after a pre-transplant mixed lymphocyte reaction identified graft-donor-reactive clones, later tracked in post-transplant blood.

The germline CDR1 and CDR2 sequences are SGHDT and YYEEEE. The V end was cut by 4 bases, the J end by 7 bases, with 18 bases between. The CDR3 spans 15 residues. Study results and caveats: The donor-reactive repertoire was only partly measurable in a couple of subjects, lacking donor cells.

The repertoire was sequenced with immunoSEQ multiplex PCR; TCRdb's copy has only in-frame clones and lacks some. In the table there are around 120,000 clones, roughly nine tenths of which are singletons. In regard to this clone: The antigen is undetermined.

This sample comprised CD4+ T cells from blood, obtained 12 months after liver transplant. The sequence was collected from a human patient who received a liver transplant. Some T cells may be graft donor cells. The chain employs TRBV5-6 and TRBJ1-5; a possible D gene is TRBD1 (5 bases). For the CDR3, the DNA is TGTGCCAGCAGCAAAGCTGACGGGACTCGACAGCCCCAGCATTTT. It yields the protein CASSKADGTRQPQHF.